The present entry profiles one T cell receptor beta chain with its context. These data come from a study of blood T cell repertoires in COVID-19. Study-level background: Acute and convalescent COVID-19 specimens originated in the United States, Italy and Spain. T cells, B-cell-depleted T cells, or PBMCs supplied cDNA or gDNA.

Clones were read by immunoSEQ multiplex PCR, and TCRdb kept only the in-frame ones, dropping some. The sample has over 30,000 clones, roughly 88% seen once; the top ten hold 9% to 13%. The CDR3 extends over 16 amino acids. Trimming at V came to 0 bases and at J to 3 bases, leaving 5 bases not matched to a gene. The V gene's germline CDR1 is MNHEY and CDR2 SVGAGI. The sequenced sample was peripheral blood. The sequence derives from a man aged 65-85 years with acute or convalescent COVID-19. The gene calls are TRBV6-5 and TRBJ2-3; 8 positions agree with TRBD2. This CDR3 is CASSYSSGSETDTQYF. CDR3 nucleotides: TGTGCCAGCAGTTACTCCAGCGGGAGCGAGACAGATACGCAGTATTTT.